The present T cell receptor (beta chain) was sequenced within a study of cytomegalovirus exposure and HLA in healthy donors. Losses at the gene ends were 4 bases for V and 3 bases for J; bases not matched to a gene: 17. CDR3 length: 19 residues. Looked up from germline, CDR1 is WNHNN and CDR2 is SYGVQD (reference sequence). Libraries were prepared by immunoSEQ multiplex PCR; TCRdb keeps only in-frame clonotypes and omits some of them. The profile shows some 110,000 clones, approximately 90% of them singletons. The V call is TRBV10-1, the J call TRBJ2-5; 10 nucleotides align to TRBD2. The clonotype comes from a man in his late teens or twenties in good health and CMV-seronegative. Material for sequencing was PBMCs. The CDR3 region is CASSGRPTSGIDSKETQYF. DNA of the CDR3: TGCGCCAGCAGTGGTCGGCCCACTAGCGGGATAGATTCAAAAGAGACCCAGTACTTC.